This T cell receptor beta chain was sequenced for a study of post-analysis software for immune sequencing data. Every TCR beta cDNA library bore unique molecular identifiers. TCRdb re-analysed the PCR reads in MiXCR, keeping a single row per CDR3 protein. The data show around 710,000 distinct CDR3 sequences, just over 45% seen once. Sequenced sample: blood. This clonotype was sampled from a girl aged 10 to 17 with multiple sclerosis.

The CDR3: CASSRGQGANNSPLHF. The CDR3 region has the DNA TGTGCCAGCAGCCGCGGCCAGGGGGCGAATAATTCACCCCTCCACTTT. This chain connects TRBV6-5 to TRBJ1-6, with 8 bases lining up with TRBD1. There are 16 residues in the CDR3. From germline, CDR1 is MNHEY and CDR2 SVGAGI. The J segment lost 5 bases and the V segment lost 6 bases, leaving 9 bases of the junction unmatched.